Listed below are T cell receptor beta chains from one sample, sequenced in a study of T-cell reconstitution after alpha-beta-depleted transplantation in children. One entry per CDR3 protein results from TCRdb running MiXCR on the PCR reads. Here the sample spans about a million distinct CDR3 sequences, roughly 29% being singletons. The material sequenced was PBMCs, mostly from graft donor cells, taken 360 days after TCRalphabeta/CD19-depleted stem cell transplant. All receptors derive from a boy younger than two who had a stem cell transplant for SCID, so the T cells may come from the graft donor. Each CDR3 is given with its conserved first and last residue. A D gene is named only where the DNA matches it firmly. Part of the rows lack a size; the others show once, few, many or a class for expanded clones.

j_call d_call v_call clone_size cdr3_nt cdr3_aa
TRBJ1-6 TRBD1 TRBV7-9 NA TGTGCCAGCAGCCCCCGGACAGGGGCGAATTCACCCCTCCACTTT CASSPRTGANSPLHF
TRBJ2-5 NA TRBV5-8 few TGTGCCAGCACCACCCGGGGGCCGACCCAGTACTTC CASTTRGPTQYF
TRBJ2-1 NA TRBV27 few TGTGCCAGCACCTCTTGGGTAGGATACAATGAGCAGTTCTTC CASTSWVGYNEQFF
TRBJ2-1 NA TRBV27 NA TGTGCCAGCAGTTACGAGGGGGGGGCTGACTACAATGAGCAGTTCTTC CASSYEGGADYNEQFF
TRBJ2-1 TRBD2 TRBV5-1 NA TGCGCCAGCAGCTTGGTAGGGACTACAAAAGACAATGAGCAGTTCTTC CASSLVGTTKDNEQFF
TRBJ1-1 NA TRBV19 NA TGTGCCAGTAGGGACCAGGGAACTGAAGCTTTCTTT CASRDQGTEAFF
TRBJ2-7 NA TRBV4-1 NA TGCGCCAGCAGCCGGCCCAGGGGTCATACGATACGGCAGTACTTC CASSRPRGHTIRQYF
TRBJ2-7 TRBD1 TRBV11-2 NA TGTGCCAGCAGCTTAACACCGGGACAGGGGTCGAGAGAGCAGTACTTC CASSLTPGQGSREQYF
TRBJ2-3 NA TRBV27 few TGTGCCAGCAGTTTAGACGGACTACCAAGCACAGATACGCAGTATTTT CASSLDGLPSTDTQYF
TRBJ2-3 NA TRBV9 NA TGTGCCAGCAGCGTAGAAGGCCTCCGCACAGATACGCAGTATTTT CASSVEGLRTDTQYF
TRBJ2-2 NA TRBV15 few TGTGCCACCAGCAGAGCAGGGTCCGGGGAGCTGTTTTTT CATSRAGSGELFF
TRBJ2-7 TRBD2 TRBV20-1 few TGCAGTGCTAGAGATCGGGGTAGCGGGCTCTACGAGCAGTACTTC CSARDRGSGLYEQYF
TRBJ2-7 TRBD1 TRBV29-1 NA TGCAGCGTGGACAGGGAAATGGGGAACGAGCAGTACTTC CSVDREMGNEQYF
TRBJ2-5 NA TRBV20-1 NA TGCAGTGCTGGCAGCGGGCCGGGGGAGACCCAGTACTTC CSAGSGPGETQYF
TRBJ2-5 NA TRBV20-1 NA TGCAGTGCTAGAGCTGGGGCGGACGAGACCCAGTACTTC CSARAGADETQYF
TRBJ2-3 NA TRBV5-1 NA TGCGCCAGCAGCTTATCCAGGGGTATAGGGTCAGATACGCAGTATTTT CASSLSRGIGSDTQYF
TRBJ2-7 TRBD1 TRBV5-1 many TGCGCCAGCAGCTTGGGCGACAGGGGCTACGAGCAGTACTTC CASSLGDRGYEQYF
TRBJ1-2 NA TRBV10-3 few TGTGCCATCAGTGGGACAGCGTATGGCTACACCTTC CAISGTAYGYTF
TRBJ2-1 NA TRBV9 NA TGTGCCAGCAGCGTAGCTTCCCAGAACTATAACAATGAGCAGTTCTTC CASSVASQNYNNEQFF
TRBJ2-4 TRBD2 TRBV27 few TGTGCCAGCAGTTACGCTAGCGGGGGGGCTGTGAGGAACATTCAGTACTTC CASSYASGGAVRNIQYF
TRBJ2-7 TRBD1 TRBV5-1 NA TGCGCCAGCAGCTTGGCCACAGGGGGCGAGCAGTACTTC CASSLATGGEQYF
TRBJ2-3 NA TRBV20-1 few TGCAGTGCTAGAGATCTTGAGACTACCCACCTTGCTGCGCAGTATTTT CSARDLETTHLAAQYF
TRBJ1-4 NA TRBV28 few TGTGCCAGCAACGTTGGGTATAATGAAAAACTGTTTTTT CASNVGYNEKLFF
TRBJ1-1 NA TRBV12-3/TRBV12-4 NA TGTGCCAGCAGTCCTCAGGGCTATGACGCTTTCTTT CASSPQGYDAFF
TRBJ1-5 NA TRBV18 NA TGTGCCAGCGCACTGGGGGGCCATAGCAATCAGCCCCAGCATTTT CASALGGHSNQPQHF
TRBJ2-3 NA TRBV10-3 NA TGTGCCATCAGTGAACGCCTTTGGGGCACAGATACGCAGTATTTT CAISERLWGTDTQYF
TRBJ2-4 NA TRBV5-6 NA TGTGCCAGCAGCTTGTATTACCCAGGGTTACTATTGAAAAACATTCAGTACTTC CASSLYYPGLLLKNIQYF
TRBJ1-4 NA TRBV29-1 NA TGCAGCGTTAGAGGAGGGAAACCGGAAAAACTGTTTTTT CSVRGGKPEKLFF
TRBJ2-1 TRBD2 TRBV11-1 few TGTGCCAGCAGCTTAGCGTGGAGTAGCGGGGGACCTCCCTACAATGAGCAGTTCTTC CASSLAWSSGGPPYNEQFF
TRBJ2-1 NA TRBV2 once TGTGCCAGCAGTGCAAAAGCTAGCCCGAATGAGCAGTTCTTC CASSAKASPNEQFF
TRBJ1-2 NA TRBV4-2 few TGTGCCAGCAGCCAAGTAAAGGGGTCCGGGTATGGCTACACCTTC CASSQVKGSGYGYTF
TRBJ2-5 TRBD2 TRBV7-7 few TGTGCCAGCAGCTGGAGCGGGGGGCCCCAAGAGACCCAGTACTTC CASSWSGGPQETQYF
TRBJ2-1 NA TRBV10-3 NA TGTGCCATCAGTGATCACAGGGCAGGCGATGAGCAGTTCTTC CAISDHRAGDEQFF
TRBJ2-3 NA TRBV20-1 NA TGCAGTGCTAGAGATTTATCTAGCTCTCGCACAGATACGCAGTATTTT CSARDLSSSRTDTQYF
TRBJ1-5 NA TRBV28 many TGTGCCAGCAGTTTCCTATACCTAAGACATACTAGCAATCAGCCCCAGCATTTT CASSFLYLRHTSNQPQHF
TRBJ2-1 NA TRBV29-1 few TGCAGCGCTGAGATCTCGTACGTAAATGCGCAGTTCTTC CSAEISYVNAQFF
TRBJ2-7 NA TRBV4-1 NA TGCGCCAGCAGCCAGGAATTGAGGCCCCAAGGTGACGAGCAGTACTTC CASSQELRPQGDEQYF
TRBJ2-3 TRBD1 TRBV24-1 NA TGTGCCACCGCATCAGGGGGCAAGGGCGCAGATACGCAGTATTTT CATASGGKGADTQYF
TRBJ2-1 TRBD2 TRBV7-8 NA TGTGCCAGCAGCGGACCCCTAGCGGGCACGATCAATGAGCAGTTCTTC CASSGPLAGTINEQFF
TRBJ1-2 NA TRBV29-1 few TGCAGCGTTGAACTCCGGGCCAAGTTAAGCTATGGCTACACCTTC CSVELRAKLSYGYTF
TRBJ2-1 NA TRBV4-1 few TGCGCCACCAGTGGGGTGGGCCGGGTATCGGAGTTCTTC CATSGVGRVSEFF
TRBJ1-4 NA TRBV5-4 NA TGTGCCAGCAGCGATTGGGGGTTAGGAGAAAAACTGTTTTTT CASSDWGLGEKLFF
TRBJ2-5 NA TRBV2 NA TGTGCCAGCAGTGAAGGACTGGGGTTAAGGACCCAGTACTTC CASSEGLGLRTQYF
TRBJ2-3 NA TRBV5-1 few TGCGCCAGCAGCCCCCAGGGGCCTCAGGTCGGAGATACGCAGTATTTT CASSPQGPQVGDTQYF
TRBJ2-3 TRBD2 TRBV12-3/TRBV12-4 few TGTGCCAGCAGTTTACTAGCGGGGGGATACACAGATACGCAGTATTTT CASSLLAGGYTDTQYF
TRBJ2-2 TRBD1 TRBV25-1 few TGTGCCAGCAGTGAATGGACAGGGGACACCGGGGAGCTGTTTTTT CASSEWTGDTGELFF
TRBJ2-6 NA TRBV29-1 few TGCAGCGTTGAAGTTTCGGACTCTGGGGCCAACGTCCTGACTTTC CSVEVSDSGANVLTF
TRBJ2-7 TRBD2 TRBV12-3/TRBV12-4 NA TGTGCCAGCAGTTTTATGAGACTAGCGGGGATCTCCTACGAGCAGTACTTC CASSFMRLAGISYEQYF
TRBJ1-3 TRBD1 TRBV18 many TGTGCCAGCTCACCGACAGGGGCGACTGGAAACACCATATATTTT CASSPTGATGNTIYF
TRBJ2-1 TRBD2 TRBV28 NA TGTGCCAGCAGTTCAGCGGGACTAGCGGGGATCAATGAGCAGTTCTTC CASSSAGLAGINEQFF
TRBJ2-2 NA TRBV7-3 NA TGTGCCAGCAGCTTTAACGGGGCCACCGGGGAGCTGTTTTTT CASSFNGATGELFF
TRBJ1-3 NA TRBV27 NA TGTGCCAGCACCCCCCGGGCCGGCTCTGGAAACACCATATATTTT CASTPRAGSGNTIYF
TRBJ2-3 TRBD2 TRBV5-1 few TGCGCCAGCAGCTTGGAATATAGCGGGGGCACAGATACGCAGTATTTT CASSLEYSGGTDTQYF
TRBJ2-2 NA TRBV12-3/TRBV12-4 few TGTGCCAGCAGCCTAGGGGGGGGAGGCAGGAACGGGGAGCTGTTTTTT CASSLGGGGRNGELFF
TRBJ2-7 TRBD1 TRBV5-1 few TGCGCCAGCAGCCCCTCCGGACAGGGTATACGGCAGTACTTC CASSPSGQGIRQYF